This TCR beta chain was captured by sequencing in a study of human T cells and chemical hapten exposure. Time point of the sample: patch test 1, 2 weeks after DPC sensitization. Treatment reported: therapeutic diphenylcyclopropenone sensitization with weekly scalp DPC. Via MiXCR, TCRdb re-called the RACE reads, giving one row per CDR3 protein. The sample has a few hundred thousand distinct CDR3 sequences, 4.8% seen once. Many counts were recorded for this clonotype. Per the germline V gene, CDR1 is DFQATT and CDR2 is SNEGSKA (reference sequence). V was cut by 6 bases and J by 2 bases, with 16 bases left in between. CDR3 length: 15 amino acids.

The sequence came from a woman aged 50 to 60 with alopecia areata. Some clones in this sample may be carry-over from other donors' samples. The specimen was whole blood, collected in connection with sensitization to the hapten diphenylcyclopropenone (DPC). J is TRBJ2-2 and V is TRBV20-1; TRBD1 might be the D (6 bases). The CDR3 coding sequence is TGCAGTGCCCTCACAGGGACCGATAACACCGGGGAGCTGTTTTTT. This translates into CSALTGTDNTGELFF.